This T cell receptor beta chain was sequenced for a study of cytomegalovirus exposure and HLA in healthy donors. Libraries were prepared by immunoSEQ multiplex PCR; TCRdb keeps only in-frame clonotypes and omits some of them. The table has 150,000 to 200,000 clones, under 90% seen once. Germline loops: CDR1 GTSNPN, CDR2 SVGIG (reference sequence). The V segment lost 0 bases and the J segment 4 bases; nucleotides outside the gene matches: 9. There are 16 residues in the CDR3. This chain joins TRBV30 and TRBJ2-3; 8 bases match TRBD1. Sequencing was carried out using PBMCs. This receptor was identified in a woman aged 18-29 years in good health and CMV-seropositive. The CDR3 nucleotides read TGTGCCTGGAGTGTAACTCGGACAGGGCGACCAGATACGCAGTATTTT. Encoded protein: CAWSVTRTGRPDTQYF.